One and the same sample provided the 25 T cell receptor beta chains below, sequenced in a study of blood T cell repertoires in COVID-19. Assay: immunoSEQ multiplex PCR; the TCRdb copy retains only in-frame clones and omits some. The sample consists of about 220,000 clones, 82% of them appearing once. Specimen: peripheral blood. Receptors were obtained from a woman between 65 and 79 years old with COVID-19, enrolled during active disease.

In its sample, this clone was seen once. This chain uses TRBV7-9 with TRBJ2-7; TRBD2 is a possible D gene (6 bases). CDR3 length equals 12 residues. Trimming stripped 5 bases from V and 12 bases from J, with 17 bases between. In germline, CDR1 is SEHNR, CDR2 FQNEAQ (reference sequence). The CDR3 nucleotides are TGTGCCAGCAGCCCCCCTGGGGGGAGCGCGTACTTC. The encoded protein is CASSPPGGSAYF.

CDR3 loop: CASSFGFRVMNTEAFF. CDR3 DNA sequence: TGTGCCAGCAGTTTCGGCTTCAGGGTTATGAACACTGAAGCTTTCTTT. The chain has TRBV28 and TRBJ1-1; D may be TRBD1 (5 bases). CDR3 length equals 16 residues. Germline assignment: CDR1 MDHEN and CDR2 SYDVKM. The V and J ends lost 3 bases and 0 bases respectively, with 14 bases between them.

This clone showed up just a few times. In DNA form, the CDR3 reads TGTGCCAGCAGCGGGACAGGGGGAGTCGGGGAGCTGTTTTTT. Protein sequence: CASSGTGGVGELFF. This chain uses TRBV11-2 with TRBJ2-2; 11 nucleotides agree with TRBD1. V dropped 5 bases and J dropped 7; count of bases not matched to a gene: 3. Germline V gene lookup returns CDR1 SGHAT and CDR2 FQNNGV. The length of the CDR3 is 14 residues.

This clone was seen a few times. The chain links TRBV6-5 to TRBJ1-2; maybe TRBD1 (6 bases). The CDR3 extends over 14 amino acids. The ends were cut back, 3 bases at V and 6 bases at J, with 14 bases in the middle. Germline CDR1 and CDR2: MNHEY and SVGAGI. The CDR3 region has the DNA TGTGCCAGCAGTTATCAGACAGGATCGAATGGCTACACCTTC. Its translation is CASSYQTGSNGYTF.

The V and J genes are TRBV28 and TRBJ2-3, with TRBD2 matching 9 bases. CDR3 length equals 17 residues. With 6 bases clipped from V and 5 bases from J, the junction kept 15 bases outside the gene matches. The germline CDR1 and CDR2 sequences are MDHEN and SYDVKM. In DNA form, the CDR3 reads TGTGCCAGCAGCCTACACGGGGCGGGAGGGCGGAAAGATACGCAGTATTTT. Translated, it gives CASSLHGAGGRKDTQYF.

The genes are TRBV6-5 and TRBJ2-3, with 8 nucleotides matching TRBD1. V lost 7 bases, J lost 9 bases, and 6 bases stayed unmatched. CDR3 length equals 12 residues. The germline gives CDR1 MNHEY, CDR2 SVGAGI. The CDR3 here is CASTQRTGTQYF. The CDR3 bases are TGTGCCAGCACCCAAAGGACAGGGACGCAGTATTTT.

J is TRBJ1-5 and V is TRBV30; TRBD1 agrees at 8 bases. The germline gives CDR1 GTSNPN, CDR2 SVGIG (reference sequence). The CDR3 covers 17 residues. V dropped 0 bases and J dropped 3; count of bases not matched to a gene: 10. In nucleotides, the CDR3 is TGTGCCTGGAGTGTAGGTGTGTACAGGGGGAACAATCAGCCCCAGCATTTT. It specifies CAWSVGVYRGNNQPQHF.

The chain combines TRBV5-8 with TRBJ1-2, with D perhaps TRBD1 (5 bases). Trimming stripped 7 bases from V and 6 bases from J, with 16 bases between. The CDR3 totals 13 residues. Looked up from germline, CDR1 is SGHTS and CDR2 is YDEGEE. The CDR3 sequence is CASQPLKGNGYTF. CDR3 coding DNA: TGTGCCAGCCAGCCCCTCAAGGGGAATGGCTACACCTTC. Looking up the rest from reference TRBV5-8 and TRBJ1-2 gives the full variable domain: EAGVTQSPTHLIKTRGQQATLRCSPISGHTSVYWYQQALGLGLQFLLWYDEGEERNRGNFPPRFSGRQFPNYSSELNVNALELEDSALYLCASQPLKGNGYTFGSGTRLTVV.

This clone has ten or more counts. This chain connects TRBV10-3 to TRBJ1-5, with D tentatively TRBD1 (6 bases). The CDR3 runs to 16 residues. Per germline, CDR1 ENHRY and CDR2 SYGVKD. Trimming shortened V by 2 bases and J by 5 bases, and 16 bases separated the two germline ends. The CDR3 DNA is TGTGCCATCAGTGAGGTGCGGGGGGGCCCAGATCAGCCCCAGCATTTT. It codes for CAISEVRGGPDQPQHF.

The CDR3 region is CASRARGTFSGNTIYF. In nucleotides, the CDR3 is TGTGCCAGCAGGGCGCGGGGGACTTTCTCTGGAAACACCATATATTTT. This chain joins TRBV25-1 and TRBJ1-3, with a possible D match to TRBD1 (5 bases). Germline V gives CDR1 MGHDK, CDR2 SYGVNS. The V and J ends lost 6 bases and 0 bases respectively, with 15 bases between them. The CDR3 length is 16 residues.

The chain combines TRBV9 with TRBJ2-2; the D is unclear. There are 14 residues in the CDR3. V lost 4 bases and J 2 bases, leaving 9 bases between the germline ends. Looked up from germline, CDR1 is SGDLS and CDR2 is YYNGEE. The CDR3 is CASSPLFNTGELFF. In DNA form, the CDR3 reads TGTGCCAGCAGCCCCCTGTTTAACACCGGGGAGCTGTTTTTT.

The chain employs TRBV28 and TRBJ1-4, with 9 bases aligning to TRBD1. Germline V gene sequence: CDR1 MDHEN, CDR2 SYDVKM. The CDR3 has 14 residues. After removal of 8 bases from V and 10 bases from J, the junction contained 11 bases not matched to a gene. The CDR3 DNA follows: TGTGCCAGCTGGGACGGGACAGGGCAGGGAAAACTGTTTTTT. Encoded protein: CASWDGTGQGKLFF.

The J gene is TRBJ1-2, the V gene TRBV28, with 7 bases aligning to TRBD1. The CDR3 consists of 19 residues. The germline V gene encodes CDR1 MDHEN and CDR2 SYDVKM. V lost 5 bases to trimming and J lost 3 bases; unmatched junction nucleotides: 21. CDR3 coding DNA: TGTGCCAGCAGTCCACCGACAGGGACTTTATTCCGCGGATACTATGGCTACACCTTC. Encoded protein: CASSPPTGTLFRGYYGYTF.

As for this clone: The same CDR3 also results from other DNA sequences found in this sample. The chain recombines TRBV3-1 (or the pseudogene TRBV3-2) with TRBJ2-7; the match to TRBD2 covers 12 bases. The CDR3 consists of 16 residues. Germline CDR1 reads LGHDT; CDR2 reads YNNKEL (reference sequence). V was clipped by 2 bases and J by 2 bases; unmatched bases: 4. CDR3 sequence reads: CASSQRLAGEPYEQYF. The CDR3 DNA is TGTGCCAGCAGCCAAAGACTAGCGGGAGAACCCTACGAGCAGTACTTC.

This clone has only a few counts. The chain combines TRBV24-1 with TRBJ1-6; 7 nucleotides line up with TRBD1. Germline CDR1 is KGHDR and CDR2 is SFDVKD. Trimming removed 0 bases from V and 5 bases from J; junction bases left unmatched: 0. There are 15 residues in the CDR3. CDR3 coding DNA: TGTGCCACCAGTGATTTGGGGACAGATAATTCACCCCTCCACTTT. Translating gives CATSDLGTDNSPLHF.

This sequence joins TRBV5-1 and TRBJ2-1; TRBD2 matches at 11 bases. V was clipped by 0 bases and J by 7 bases; unmatched bases: 9. The CDR3 totals 17 residues. Looked up from germline, CDR1 is SGHRS and CDR2 is YFSETQ. For the CDR3, the DNA is TGCGCCAGCAGCTTGGCCTGGGTAGCGGGAGGGCAAAATGAGCAGTTCTTC. This sequence encodes CASSLAWVAGGQNEQFF.

The chain uses TRBV28 and TRBJ1-2; maybe TRBD1 (6 bases). The CDR3 runs to 14 residues. In germline, CDR1 is MDHEN, CDR2 SYDVKM. The V gene lost 5 bases and the J gene lost 8 bases, with 18 bases spanning the gap. The CDR3 is CASSVRTGIRGYTF. Here the CDR3 DNA reads TGTGCCAGCAGTGTTAGAACAGGGATACGCGGCTACACCTTC.

The chain uses TRBV5-6 and TRBJ2-2, with unresolved D. The germline CDR1 and CDR2 sequences are SGHDT and YYEEEE. V was clipped by 4 bases and J by 8 bases, with 15 bases between them. CDR3 length: 14 amino acids. The CDR3 protein is CASSTYRAKGELFF. CDR3 DNA sequence: TGTGCCAGCAGCACCTATAGAGCTAAGGGGGAGCTGTTTTTT.

As for this clone: The germline gene is not matched at one end of the junction; a read error may be the cause. This rearrangement joins TRBV18 to TRBJ2-3; 9 nucleotides line up with TRBD2. This CDR3 is 15 amino acids long. Germline CDR1 and CDR2: KGHSH and LQKENI. CDR3 sequence reads: CASSPPGTSRDTQYF. In nucleotides, the CDR3 is TGTGCCAGCTCACCACCGGGGACTAGCAGAGATACGCAGTATTTT.

The V gene is TRBV5-4, the J gene TRBJ2-2; tentatively, D is TRBD2 (5 bases). The ends were cut back, 2 bases at V and 2 bases at J, with 13 bases in the middle. CDR1 SGHNT and CDR2 YYREEE come from the germline V gene (reference sequence). The CDR3 totals 16 residues. The CDR3 DNA sequence: TGTGCCAGCAGCTTTTCGGGGATTCCAAACACCGGGGAGCTGTTTTTT. Translated: CASSFSGIPNTGELFF. Using reference TRBV5-4 and TRBJ2-2 for the parts outside the CDR3, the full variable domain is ETGVTQSPTHLIKTRGQQVTLRCSSQSGHNTVSWYQQALGQGPQFIFQYYREEENGRGNFPPRFSGLQFPNYSSELNVNALELDDSALYLCASSFSGIPNTGELFFGEGSRLTVL.

This clone was detected only once. The chain is built from TRBV10-2 and TRBJ1-2; TRBD1 matches at 7 bases. Germline V gene data show CDR1 as WSHSY and CDR2 as SAAADI. The CDR3 covers 14 residues. V shed 3 bases, J shed 6 bases, and the junction held 7 bases outside the gene matches. The CDR3 region is CASSDPGGWDGYTF. CDR3 bases: TGCGCCAGCAGTGACCCAGGGGGATGGGATGGCTACACCTTC.

V and J are TRBV7-2 and TRBJ2-2; TRBD1 might be the D (5 bases). Germline loops: CDR1 SGHTA, CDR2 FQGNSA. The CDR3 is made up of 14 amino acids. The V end lost 2 bases, the J end lost 6 bases, and 10 bases lay between the germline ends. CDR3 nucleotides: TGTGCCAGCAGCTTACAGGGCTCCGCCGGGGAGCTGTTTTTT. It translates to CASSLQGSAGELFF.

This clone showed up just once. This chain connects TRBV5-1 to TRBJ2-1; 10 bases match TRBD2. The trim removed 1 base at V and 0 bases at J, leaving 4 bases unmatched. The CDR3 extends over 17 amino acids. From germline, CDR1 is SGHRS and CDR2 YFSETQ. The CDR3 DNA reads TGCGCCAGCAGCTTGTCGGCTAGCGGGAGCTCCTACAATGAGCAGTTCTTC. Translating gives CASSLSASGSSYNEQFF.

The chain employs TRBV7-2 and TRBJ2-3; the match to TRBD1 covers 10 bases. From germline, CDR1 is SGHTA and CDR2 FQGNSA. The CDR3 is made up of 18 amino acids. Unmatched junction bases numbered 10, after V lost 2 bases and J lost 2 bases. The CDR3: CASSLFRRQGANTDTQYF. As DNA, the CDR3 is TGTGCCAGCAGCTTATTCCGAAGACAGGGGGCCAACACAGATACGCAGTATTTT.

This chain uses TRBV7-2 with TRBJ2-2; weak D call: TRBD2 (5 bases). This CDR3 region has 16 residues. The V gene's germline CDR1 is SGHTA and CDR2 FQGNSA. The V end lost 2 bases, the J end lost 6 bases, and 16 bases lay between the germline ends. The DNA for the CDR3 is TGTGCCAGCAGCTTATTTCCGCGGGCCACTTCCGGGGAGCTGTTTTTT. It codes for CASSLFPRATSGELFF.